Shown below are 21 T cell receptor beta chains from a single sample sequenced in a study of molecular identifiers for immune sequencing clone quantification. TCRdb processed the PCR reads anew with MiXCR; each CDR3 protein has one entry. The data contain under 350,000 distinct CDR3 sequences, 24% of them singletons. Material for sequencing was naive CD8+ T cells from blood, with Jurkat cell RNA spiked in. The subset: FACS-sorted CD8+CD4-CCR7+CD45RA+ naive T cells. These receptors all come from a human donor in good health. Some libraries in this study had Jurkat cell RNA spiked in.

This clonotype was counted ten times or more. The J gene is TRBJ2-5, the V gene TRBV10-3; unclear D gene. CDR3 size: 13 residues. CDR1 is ENHRY, CDR2 SYGVKD, per germline. V lost 7 bases to trimming and J lost 0 bases, with 9 bases between them. CDR3: CAINQENQETQYF. In DNA, the CDR3 is TGTGCCATCAACCAGGAGAACCAAGAGACCCAGTACTTC.

In this sample, this clonotype turned up many times. J is TRBJ2-3 and V is TRBV12-3 or TRBV12-4; D ambiguous. This CDR3 comprises 12 residues. With 1 base removed from V and 7 bases from J, the gap between germline ends came to 6 bases. In DNA, the CDR3 is TGTGCCAGCAGTTTAGAACAGCATACGCAGTATTTT. Amino acids: CASSLEQHTQYF.

The chain combines TRBV30 with TRBJ2-7; TRBD2 is a possible D gene (5 bases). The ends were cut back, 2 bases at V and 6 bases at J, with 8 bases in the middle. From germline, CDR1 is GTSNPN and CDR2 SVGIG (reference sequence). This CDR3 spans 11 amino acids. The DNA for the CDR3 is TGTGCCTGGAGTATCCGGGGCGAGCAGTACTTC. Protein sequence: CAWSIRGEQYF.

This clonotype was seen a few times. This chain connects TRBV4-3 to TRBJ2-3; D is perhaps TRBD2 (7 bases). CDR3 size: 19 residues. V was cut by 5 bases and J by 3 bases, with 27 bases left in between. Germline-derived CDR1 and CDR2 are LGHNA and YSLEER. The CDR3 nucleotides read TGCGCCAGCAGCTTAAAACAGGGTCCTCACCCCGGGGGGACAGATACGCAGTATTTT. It is translated as CASSLKQGPHPGGTDTQYF.

The sample holds many counts of this clonotype. This chain links TRBV28 with TRBJ2-7; tentative D call: TRBD1 (6 bases). Germline V gene lookup returns CDR1 MDHEN and CDR2 SYDVKM. The V gene lost 5 bases and the J gene lost 2 bases, with 13 bases spanning the gap. The CDR3 has 14 residues. CDR3 sequence (DNA): TGTGCCAGCAGTGCTAACAGGGACCCCTACGAGCAGTACTTC. Residues: CASSANRDPYEQYF. Together with reference TRBV28 and TRBJ2-7, the CDR3 gives the full variable domain: DVKVTQSSRYLVKRTGEKVFLECVQDMDHENMFWYRQDPGLGLRLIYFSYDVKMKEKGDIPEGYSVSREKKERFSLILESASTNQTSMYLCASSANRDPYEQYFGPGTRLTVT.

This clonotype has ten or more counts. The chain recombines TRBV12-3 or TRBV12-4 with TRBJ1-1; D gene unclear. The CDR3 contains 11 residues. Between the trimmed V and J ends, which lost 6 bases and 2 bases, there was a span of 4 bases. CDR3 nucleotides: TGTGCCAGCAGGGATAACACTGAAGCTTTCTTT. Residues: CASRDNTEAFF.

This clonotype was detected ten times or more. V is TRBV24-1 and J is TRBJ2-1, with 12 bases that match TRBD2. The V and J ends lost 4 bases and 8 bases, in that order; junction bases with no gene match: 26. Germline assignment: CDR1 KGHDR and CDR2 SFDVKD. The length of the CDR3 is 22 residues. CDR3 nucleotides: TGTGCCACCAGTGACCCTGGAGAGCAGGAACCGACTAGCGGGAGTTTCATGGATGAGCAGTTCTTC. As protein: CATSDPGEQEPTSGSFMDEQFF.

Only a few counts were recorded for this clonotype. The chain links TRBV27 to TRBJ2-1; 10 nucleotides match TRBD2. From germline, CDR1 is MNHEY and CDR2 SMNVEV (reference sequence). The length of the CDR3 is 15 residues. J was trimmed by 4 bases and V by 5 bases; bases with no gene match: 5. CDR3 region: CASSPGTSAYNEQFF. For the CDR3, the DNA is TGTGCCAGCAGTCCGGGGACTAGCGCATACAATGAGCAGTTCTTC.

This clonotype was recorded a few times. V usage is TRBV15 and J usage is TRBJ2-3; tentative D call: TRBD1 (6 bases). V was shortened by 1 base and J by 3 bases, with 11 bases between the two germline ends. This CDR3 region has 15 residues. Germline V gives CDR1 LNHNV, CDR2 YYDKDF (reference sequence). CDR3 protein: CATSRVPTGTDTQYF. The CDR3 nucleotides are TGTGCCACCAGCAGAGTTCCGACAGGAACAGATACGCAGTATTTT.

The chain uses TRBV15 and TRBJ2-3; D not resolved. The last part of the DNA fits TRBJ1-5 better; the J call may be wrong. Germline CDR1 LNHNV, CDR2 YYDKDF (reference sequence). The CDR3 has 18 amino acids. The chain's CDR3 is CATSRTPLAALRADTQHF. In DNA form, the CDR3 reads TGTGCCACCAGCAGAACACCTCTAGCGGCCCTGAGGGCAGATACGCAGCATTTT.

This clonotype was detected ten times or more. V is TRBV6-2 or TRBV6-3 and J is TRBJ2-1; 8 nucleotides match TRBD2. Germline lookup yields CDR1 MNHEY and CDR2 SVGEGT. The ends lost 9 bases at V and 8 bases at J; junction bases unmatched: 6. This CDR3 spans 12 amino acids. CDR3 nucleotides: TGTGCCAGTTCCAGCGGGGGTCATGAGCAGTTCTTC. Protein: CASSSGGHEQFF.

The V and J genes are TRBV28 and TRBJ1-3; D remains unclear. CDR1 and CDR2 from the germline V gene are MDHEN and SYDVKM. V lost 1 base and J 0 bases, leaving 7 bases between the germline ends. The CDR3 length is 15 residues. Here the CDR3 DNA reads TGTGCCAGCAGTTTATTACCGGCCTCTGGAAACACCATATATTTT. Translating it yields CASSLLPASGNTIYF.

The J gene is TRBJ2-3, the V gene TRBV7-8; 9 bases map to TRBD2. V trimming: 1 base; J trimming: 1 base; junction bases outside the gene matches: 6. Germline lookup yields CDR1 SGHVS and CDR2 FQNEAQ. This CDR3 is 17 amino acids long. The CDR3 is CASSLGALAGRTDTQYF. Written as DNA, the CDR3 is TGTGCCAGCAGCTTAGGAGCACTAGCGGGTCGCACAGATACGCAGTATTTT.

On this clonotype: It is likely a read error, because the conserved phenylalanine at the end of the CDR3 is missing. V gene TRBV12-3 or TRBV12-4 combines with J gene TRBJ2-3; 7 nucleotides line up with TRBD1. The CDR3 has 16 amino acids. V dropped 5 bases and J dropped 4; count of bases not matched to a gene: 12. Written as DNA, the CDR3 is TGTGCCAGCAGTGCGCGACAGGGTAGCGTCTCAGATACGCAGTATCTT. Translating gives CASSARQGSVSDTQYL.

This clonotype was seen ten or more times. V usage is TRBV29-1 and J usage is TRBJ2-7, with 12 bases that match TRBD2. CDR1 is SQVTM, CDR2 ANQGSEA, per germline. The junction had 11 bases not matched to a gene; V was cut back by 4 bases and J by 7 bases. The CDR3 has 15 residues. CDR3 sequence (DNA): TGCAGCGTTGTGTTCCTAGCGGGAGGGCCGGGTGAGCAGTACTTC. It codes for CSVVFLAGGPGEQYF.

Only a few counts were recorded for this clonotype. The chain couples TRBV4-3 to TRBJ2-7; D possibly corresponds to TRBD1 (5 bases). From germline, CDR1 is LGHNA and CDR2 YSLEER. Trimming stripped 2 bases from V and 5 bases from J, with 10 bases between. This CDR3 is built from 13 residues. CDR3 bases: TGCGCCAGCAGCCAAACGACAGCCCACGAGCAGTACTTC. Its protein is CASSQTTAHEQYF.

V and J are TRBV6-2 or TRBV6-3 and TRBJ1-1; 8 nucleotides align to TRBD1. CDR3 length: 20 residues. The junction had 21 bases not matched to a gene; V was cut back by 0 bases and J by 6 bases. Germline V gene data show CDR1 as MNHEY and CDR2 as SVGEGT. The CDR3 DNA reads as TGTGCCAGCAGTTACTCAACACTCCTTGTGGACAGGGAGGATACTGCTGAAGCTTTCTTT. Its protein is CASSYSTLLVDREDTAEAFF.

A few counts support this clonotype. V gene TRBV4-3 combines with J gene TRBJ1-5; D gene ambiguous. Germline V CDR1 and CDR2: LGHNA, YSLEER. This CDR3 spans 16 amino acids. The germline V and J ends were trimmed by 0 bases and 1 base, with 10 bases remaining between them. CDR3 in amino acids: CASSQDSDDSNQPQHF. Written as DNA, the CDR3 is TGCGCCAGCAGCCAAGATTCCGACGACAGCAATCAGCCCCAGCATTTT.

This chain links TRBV7-9 with TRBJ2-3; 9 bases match TRBD2. Germline CDR1 and CDR2: SEHNR and FQNEAQ (reference sequence). The V segment lost 5 bases and the J segment 2 bases; nucleotides outside the gene matches: 8. The CDR3 spans 16 residues. The CDR3 DNA sequence: TGTGCCAGCAGCAAACGACTAGCGGCAGACACAGATACGCAGTATTTT. Its protein product is CASSKRLAADTDTQYF.

This clonotype came up once. It may be a read error: a sequence one base away is much more abundant. The chain links TRBV5-1 to TRBJ2-5, with D possibly matching TRBD2 (6 bases). V lost 4 bases and J 4 bases, leaving 14 bases between the germline ends. CDR3 length equals 14 residues. CDR1 is SGHRS and CDR2 is YFSETQ in the germline V gene. The CDR3 nucleotides are TGCGCCAGCAGCCAACTTCCGGGAGCAGAGACCCAGTACTTC. Translating gives CASSQLPGAETQYF.

This chain uses TRBV9 with TRBJ2-1; D is uncertain. The CDR3 runs 13 residues. Germline V CDR1 and CDR2: SGDLS, YYNGEE. V was shortened by 3 bases and J by 5 bases, with 9 bases between the two germline ends. The CDR3 region is CASSAWTDNEQFF. The CDR3 region has the DNA TGTGCCAGCAGCGCTTGGACCGACAATGAGCAGTTCTTC. The whole variable domain, filled in from reference TRBV9 and TRBJ2-1, reads DSGVTQTPKHLITATGQRVTLRCSPRSGDLSVYWYQQSLDQGLQFLIQYYNGEERAKGNILERFSAQQFPDLHSELNLSSLELGDSALYFCASSAWTDNEQFFGPGTRLTVL.